The clone carrying this T cell receptor beta chain was recorded once. Its antigen is unknown. During the collection period, no donor immune events like infections were recorded. These data are taken from a study of identifying expanded T cells in peripheral blood. The repertoire was sequenced with immunoSEQ multiplex PCR; TCRdb's copy has only in-frame clones and lacks some. The data show tens of thousands of clones, with roughly 84% seen just once and 4.5% held by the top ten. Findings and caveats of the study: Clone count variance between roughly 2-week samples rose with total template count. About 1.2 clones differed between technical replicates, versus approximately 17 and 20 over time.

Deletions cut 5 bases from V and 5 bases from J, with 21 bases between. CDR1 is SEHNR, CDR2 FQNEAQ, per germline (reference sequence). The CDR3 consists of 16 residues. The genes are TRBV7-9 and TRBJ2-5, with TRBD1 as a possible D gene (5 bases). The sequenced sample was blood. The clonotype originates from a person aged 18 to 70 in good health. The CDR3 nucleotides are TGTGCCAGCAGCCTACAAGGTCAGGGTAGTATGGAGACCCAGTACTTC. As protein: CASSLQGQGSMETQYF. Looking up the rest from reference TRBV7-9 and TRBJ2-5 gives the full variable domain: DTGVSQNPRHKITKRGQNVTFRCDPISEHNRLYWYRQTLGQGPEFLTYFQNEAQLEKSRLLSDRFSAERPKGSFSTLEIQRTEQGDSAMYLCASSLQGQGSMETQYFGPGTRLLVL.